The following is a T cell receptor beta chain sequence with its context. MiXCR was run by TCRdb on the RT-PCR reads, yielding one entry per CDR3 protein. Counted here are about 190,000 distinct CDR3 sequences, around 14% occurring once; the ten biggest clones make up 26%. The data were obtained in a study of response to subunit inactivated influenza vaccine. Germline V gives CDR1 MGHRA, CDR2 YSYEKL. CDR3 length equals 17 residues. Trimming pared 3 bases from V and 2 bases from J, leaving 20 bases between. This specimen was CD8+ T cells sorted from PBMCs, taken 4 to 6 days after vaccination. The J gene is TRBJ2-7, the V gene TRBV4-1; D remains ambiguous. The TCR sequence derives from a man aged 50 or older who received an inactivated influenza vaccine. CDR3 coding DNA: TGCGCCAGCAGCCATCGCCAGGCGAGTGAACGGGCCTACGAGCAGTACTTC. Its translation: CASSHRQASERAYEQYF.